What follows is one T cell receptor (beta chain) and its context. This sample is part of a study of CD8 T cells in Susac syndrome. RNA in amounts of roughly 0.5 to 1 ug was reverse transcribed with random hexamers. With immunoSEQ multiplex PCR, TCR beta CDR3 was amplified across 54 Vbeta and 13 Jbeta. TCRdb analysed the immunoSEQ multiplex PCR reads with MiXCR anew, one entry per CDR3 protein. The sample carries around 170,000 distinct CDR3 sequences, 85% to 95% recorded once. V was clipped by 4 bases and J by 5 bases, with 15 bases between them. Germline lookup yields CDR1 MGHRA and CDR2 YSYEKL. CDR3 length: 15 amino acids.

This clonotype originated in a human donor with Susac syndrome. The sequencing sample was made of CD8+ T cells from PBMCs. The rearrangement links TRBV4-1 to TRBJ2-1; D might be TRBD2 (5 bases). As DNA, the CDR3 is TGCGCCAGCAGCCCTACGTGGGCTAGCCACAATGAGCAGTTCTTC. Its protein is CASSPTWASHNEQFF.